What follows is one T cell receptor (beta chain) and its context. Its antigen is not identified. This entry is derived from a study of T cell repertoires in cytomegalovirus infection. About the study: Matching HLA type, along with CMV infection, was indicated by public TCR beta signatures.

Looked up from germline, CDR1 is KGHSH and CDR2 is LQKENI. J lost 1 base, V lost 2 bases, and 5 bases had no gene match. The CDR3 spans 16 residues. Study-wide results and caveats: The ex vivo response showed dominance by HLA-C-restricted CMV-specific TCR beta clonotypes.

TCRdb reprocessed the reads via MiXCR and lists one record per CDR3 protein. The table lists approximately 320,000 distinct CDR3 sequences, over 7.5% of them singletons. The sequence derives from a human donor in good health (CMV status not recorded). Some clones in this sample may be carry-over from other donors' samples. Specimen: PBMCs. The V gene is TRBV18, the J gene TRBJ1-3; TRBD1 aligns across 7 bases. CDR3 loop: CASSPLGQKSGNTIYF. The CDR3 bases are TGTGCCAGCTCACCATTGGGACAGAAATCTGGAAACACCATATATTTT.